This T cell receptor beta chain was profiled in a study of CD8 T cells in ankylosing spondylitis. V shed 0 bases and J shed 7 bases, with 18 bases lying between them. Germline CDR1 reads DFQATT; CDR2 reads SNEGSKA (reference sequence). This CDR3 contains 15 residues. Details on this clonotype: Antigen specificity is unknown.

Quantitative 5'-RACE with molecular barcodes produced the TCR beta libraries. TCRdb reprocessed the 5' RACE reads with MiXCR, giving one entry per CDR3 protein. The table lists roughly 470,000 distinct CDR3 sequences, about 25% of them singletons. General study points: What seemed typical of ankylosing spondylitis blood was a TCR beta motif built from several highly homologous variants. Enrichment of disease-linked clones was reportedly significant in matched ankylosing spondylitis synovial fluid. Earlier reports found some motif variants in synovial fluid and blood in reactive arthritis. In peripheral blood, disease-linked CD8+ clones occurred at relatively low frequencies.

The sequence was obtained from a male donor with ankylosing spondylitis. Sequenced input: blood, either unsorted or a sorted T cell fraction (not recorded which). The chain has TRBV20-1 and TRBJ1-2; D not certain. In nucleotides, the CDR3 is TGCAGTGCTAGAGATCCAGGAGACCCCAAGCCTGGCTACACCTTC. Residues: CSARDPGDPKPGYTF.